This TCR beta chain was recorded in a study of T cells in Graves' hyperthyroidism and ophthalmopathy (dated by TCRdb to the late 2010s). In the study overall: Peripheral blood samples were taken at the time of initial diagnosis, prior to any treatment. TCR V-J signatures able to tell the groups apart were searched for in a discovery cohort of 90 to 100 patients, of whom approximately 40 had Graves' ophthalmopathy and 57 had stable Graves' hyperthyroidism. Whether ophthalmopathy could be predicted prospectively was tested in an independent validation cohort made up of approximately 19 hyperthyroidism patients plus 17 patients who later progressed to ophthalmopathy. For training and testing, the 110 or so patients in the discovery cohort were randomly divided in a 7:3 ratio. Following sampling, methimazole starting at 30 mg daily was given to hyperthyroidism patients, and high-dose intravenous methylprednisolone was given to ophthalmopathy patients. According to the paper, TCR Vbeta CDR3 sequencing was carried out on 135 peripheral blood samples, which came from some 41 ophthalmopathy, around 75 hyperthyroidism and approximately 17 progressor patients. Thyroid tissue and blood T-cell repertoires from about 6 Graves' hyperthyroidism patients were also compared in the study. Findings and caveats that apply to the study as a whole: A model built on a 13 V-J signature distinguished ophthalmopathy from stable hyperthyroidism, reaching around 90% sensitivity and about 81% specificity in cross-validation and 80%/75% in testing. In validation, the model predicted progression to ophthalmopathy with over 65% sensitivity and over 72% specificity, a median of 6.5 months before onset. Most expanded thyroid clonotypes (frequency above 0.001) were also detected in blood, a finding suggesting that blood repertoires may reflect thyroid immune responses. No statistical method was used to set the sample size in advance, and investigators knew the group allocation.

Points on this clonotype: The antigen it binds to is not known. The input lacks base qualities; no much larger clone sits a single base away.

The TCR beta CDR3 regions were amplified from the RNA transcripts. The TCR CDR3 was subjected to a first round of RT-PCR using the HTBI primer set and the Qiagen OneStep RT-PCR kit. Libraries were constructed in a second round of multiplex PCR, after which size selection and purification were performed. Libraries were sequenced paired-end with 100 bp reads on an Illumina HiSeq2000. From the authors' description of their analysis: SOAPnuke was used to process the raw data, removing reads that contained adapters or uncalled bases, had a mean Phred below 15, or lacked an exact match to the constant primer or identifier. High-quality paired reads were merged with COPE v1.2.5, and unique nucleotide sequences were defined as clonotypes. MiTCR v1.1 was used to align clonotypes to the IMGT TRBV, TRBD and TRBJ reference segments. Analysis was restricted to V-J combinations with a frequency above 0.0001, which covered about 99% of repertoires. The TCS score was defined as F50 (clonal expansion) divided by E x V (chaos), with BLOSUM62-based TCRdist calculated between CDR3 peptides within each V-J. Welch's t-statistics and random forest reduced just over 500 V-J features to about 12, which were used in a naive Bayes classifier (R e1071). TCRdb passed the public sequencing reads through fastp at Q25 and MiXCR, retaining productive beta sequences. Records with the same CDR3 protein are collapsed into one entry carrying the most frequent genes and DNA. These V and J calls derive from TCRdb rather than the authors' analysis. The sample contains about 330,000 distinct CDR3 sequences, roughly an eighth of them found a single time. The ten top clones hold approximately 35% of the sample.

Taken from the germline V gene, the CDR1 and CDR2 loops are SGHDN and FVKESK. From cysteine to phenylalanine, the CDR3 is 18 amino acids long. Kept here is only the CDR3 DNA, which spans 54 bases and is read in frame from base 1. V is trimmed back by 4 bases and J by 1 base, and the junction contains 6 bases that no gene match accounts for. In the ophthalmopathy patients, disease was moderately to severely active, with a Clinical Activity Score of 3 or more, a NOSPECS grade of 4 or more, and a duration of less than 3 months. Patients with uncontrolled infections, other autoimmune diseases, pregnancy or lactation were excluded. Clinical symptoms, serum thyroxine and TRAb, thyroid ultrasound, and orbital computed tomography formed the basis for the diagnoses. PBMCs were isolated from approximately 10 ml of fresh peripheral blood by Ficoll-Paque density gradient centrifugation. Total RNA was extracted with Trizol reagent, and quality was checked on an Agilent 2100 Bioanalyzer.

The chain couples TRBV14 to TRBJ2-2, and 13 junction bases match TRBD2. The TCR comes from a middle-aged woman with Graves' ophthalmopathy. Sequences were obtained from blood. In nucleotide form, the sequence is TGTGCCAGCAGCCGATATACTAGCGGGAGGGAGAACACCGGGGAGCTGTTTTTT. The encoded protein is CASSRYTSGRENTGELFF.